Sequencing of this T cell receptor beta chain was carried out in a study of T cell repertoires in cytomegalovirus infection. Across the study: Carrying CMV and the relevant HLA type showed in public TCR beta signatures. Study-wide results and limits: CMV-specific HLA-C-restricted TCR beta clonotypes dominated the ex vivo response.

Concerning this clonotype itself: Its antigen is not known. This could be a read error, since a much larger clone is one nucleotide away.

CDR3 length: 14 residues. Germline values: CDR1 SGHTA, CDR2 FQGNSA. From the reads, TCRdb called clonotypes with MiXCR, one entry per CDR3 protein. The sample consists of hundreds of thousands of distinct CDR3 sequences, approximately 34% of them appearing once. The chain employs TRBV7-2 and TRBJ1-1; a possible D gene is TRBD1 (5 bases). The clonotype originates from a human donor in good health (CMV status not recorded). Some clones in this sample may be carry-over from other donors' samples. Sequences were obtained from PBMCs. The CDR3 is CAISLDSGGTEAFF. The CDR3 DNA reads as TGTGCCATCAGCTTAGACTCCGGGGGCACTGAAGCTTTCTTT.